Here is one T cell receptor beta chain with its context. This entry comes from a study of shared clonotypes between healthy human individuals. Original processing notes: There were no quality scores in the junction-only immunoSEQ sequences, so filtering differed. This table comes from immunoSEQ multiplex PCR, and its TCRdb copy is limited to in-frame clones, with some not included. That table gives V, J and clone size, and the DNA gave D and trimming. The sample lists around 2,000,000 clones; 85% to 95% were seen once. CD45RO-negative, CCR7-selected cells formed the naive CD8 fraction, which excluded terminally differentiated effector memory CD45RA+ cells. This CDR3 has 14 amino acids. Trimming removed 6 bases at V and 3 bases at J, with 15 bases between. CDR1 and CDR2 from the germline V gene are LNHDA and SQIVND (reference sequence).

The chain recombines TRBV19 with TRBJ2-7; the D gene is possibly TRBD1 (5 bases). This TCR was recovered from a young man in good health. Some clones in this sample may be carry-over from other donors' samples. Sequencing was done on a sample of naive CD8+ T cells from PBMCs. The CDR3 spells CASSAQGVDYEQYF. Written as DNA, the CDR3 is TGTGCCAGTAGCGCGCAGGGTGTAGACTACGAGCAGTACTTC.